These 15 T cell receptor beta chains were sequenced from one sample in a study of blood T cell repertoires in COVID-19 (TCRdb year 2020). The method was the immunoSEQ multiplex PCR assay. This is the immuneACCESS table as TCRdb keeps it, with only in-frame sequences that have V and J called. A part of the clones is gone; compared with another copy, unresolved V genes explain less than half, and the rest is unexplained. This sample has about 200,000 clones in its table, and approximately 90% of those were observed once. The ten largest clones take up about 4.8% of the sample. The material sequenced was peripheral blood. The receptor set was obtained from a man aged 45-60 years with acute or convalescent COVID-19.

This chain links TRBV5-6 with TRBJ2-2; perhaps TRBD2 as D (5 bases). Germline values: CDR1 SGHDT, CDR2 YYEEEE. The CDR3 extends over 16 amino acids. The V end lost 4 bases, the J end lost 0 bases, and 13 bases lay between the germline ends. CDR3 DNA sequence: TGTGCCAGCAGCACCTTCCCGGGAACGAACACCGGGGAGCTGTTTTTT. Amino acids: CASSTFPGTNTGELFF.

A note on this clone: A read error may account for a junction end that differs from germline. The chain uses TRBV14 and TRBJ2-2; possibly TRBD2 for D (5 bases). In germline, CDR1 is SGHDN, CDR2 FVKESK. The CDR3 runs 14 residues. This CDR3 reads CASRQARGTGELFF. CDR3 coding DNA: TGTGCCAGCAGACAAGCACGGGGCACCGGGGAGCTGTTTTTT.

For the CDR3, the DNA is TGTGCCAGCAGCCCCCGTGGGACAGGCCAACTGTTTTTT. Residues: CASSPRGTGQLFF. The chain joins TRBV7-9 to TRBJ1-4, with 8 bases lining up with TRBD1. V shed 5 bases and J 12 bases; nucleotides not matched to a gene: 8. The germline CDR1 and CDR2 sequences are SEHNR and FQNEAQ (reference sequence). The CDR3 is made up of 13 amino acids.

This chain connects TRBV5-1 to TRBJ1-2; 7 positions match TRBD1. CDR1 and CDR2 (germline): SGHRS, YFSETQ. This CDR3 is 12 amino acids long. V gave up 6 bases and J gave up 8 bases; unmatched junction bases: 7. CDR3 DNA: TGCGCCAGCACTCAAGACAGGGAGGGCTACACCTTC. This sequence encodes CASTQDREGYTF.

The rearrangement joins TRBV7-2 to TRBJ2-6; 12 bases are shared with TRBD2. This CDR3 contains 17 residues. J lost 0 bases, V lost 4 bases, and 1 base had no gene match. CDR1 is SGHTA, CDR2 FQGNSA, per germline. CDR3 protein: CASSSTSGGSGANVLTF. The CDR3 bases are TGTGCCAGCAGCTCGACTAGCGGGGGCTCTGGGGCCAACGTCCTGACTTTC.

The chain recombines TRBV5-4 with TRBJ1-2; D might be TRBD1 (6 bases). This CDR3 contains 17 residues. Deletions cut 0 bases from V and 1 base from J, with 16 bases between. CDR1 and CDR2 from the germline V gene are SGHNT and YYREEE (reference sequence). CDR3 sequence reads: CASSLVGTGSSNYGYTF. Written as DNA, the CDR3 is TGTGCCAGCAGCTTGGTCGGAACAGGGAGCAGTAACTATGGCTACACCTTC.

The chain uses TRBV12-3 or TRBV12-4 and TRBJ1-2; TRBD1 is a possible D gene (5 bases). V lost 6 bases to trimming and J lost 7 bases, with 12 bases between them. The CDR3 totals 12 residues. Here the CDR3 DNA reads TGTGCCAGCAGCGCAGGGTTTGGTGGCTACACCTTC. Its protein is CASSAGFGGYTF.

In its sample, this clone was seen once. The rearrangement uses TRBV6-5 and TRBJ2-1; 7 nucleotides line up with TRBD2. Germline V gene data show CDR1 as MNHEY and CDR2 as SVGAGI. J was trimmed by 2 bases and V by 11 bases; bases with no gene match: 9. This CDR3 spans 14 amino acids. Here the CDR3 DNA reads TGTGCCGCTGGCGGCGGGGGTGCCTACAATGAGCAGTTCTTC. Protein sequence: CAAGGGGAYNEQFF.

This sequence joins TRBV20-1 and TRBJ1-2; 8 nucleotides line up with TRBD1. The CDR3 covers 10 residues. V lost 7 bases to trimming and J lost 13 bases; unmatched junction nucleotides: 8. The V gene's germline CDR1 is DFQATT and CDR2 SNEGSKA (reference sequence). The CDR3 DNA is TGCAGTGTCGGGACAGGTTTTCTCACCTTC. Its translation is CSVGTGFLTF.

The rearrangement joins TRBV6-5 to TRBJ2-7; 7 bases match TRBD1. Germline V lookup: CDR1 MNHEY, CDR2 SVGAGI. The CDR3 is 14 residues long. Trimming removed 2 bases from V and 3 bases from J; junction bases left unmatched: 4. The CDR3 is CASSYLTGNYEQYF. CDR3 bases: TGTGCCAGCAGTTACCTGACAGGGAACTACGAGCAGTACTTC.

The chain links TRBV4-2 to TRBJ2-1, with D perhaps matching TRBD2 (6 bases). Per the germline V gene, CDR1 is LGHNA and CDR2 is YNFKEQ. The CDR3 loop spans 15 amino acids. With 6 bases removed from V and 2 bases from J, the gap between germline ends came to 14 bases. CDR3 DNA: TGTGCCAGCAGGAAATTAGCGGCCCCCTACAATGAGCAGTTCTTC. This sequence encodes CASRKLAAPYNEQFF.

The chain is built from TRBV11-3 and TRBJ2-1, with 9 bases matching TRBD2. Germline CDR1 and CDR2: SGHNT and YENEEA. J was trimmed by 7 bases and V by 5 bases; bases with no gene match: 6. This CDR3 is built from 14 residues. The CDR3 region is CASSPLRGGNEQFF. CDR3 in DNA: TGTGCCAGCAGCCCCCTGCGGGGGGGTAATGAGCAGTTCTTC.

V and J are TRBV5-4 and TRBJ2-2; D is possibly TRBD1 (6 bases). The CDR3 length is 14 residues. In germline, CDR1 is SGHNT, CDR2 YYREEE (reference sequence). Trimming removed 4 bases at V and 7 bases at J, with 14 bases between. The CDR3 loop reads CASSPGRGIGELFF. For the CDR3, the DNA is TGTGCCAGCAGCCCGGGCAGGGGAATCGGGGAGCTGTTTTTT.

The V and J genes are TRBV5-4 and TRBJ1-1, with D maybe TRBD1 (6 bases). V lost 4 bases, J lost 0 bases, and 19 bases lay in between. The CDR3 runs to 17 residues. CDR1 and CDR2 from the germline V gene are SGHNT and YYREEE (reference sequence). This CDR3 is CASSPGGALTMNTEAFF. The CDR3 coding sequence is TGTGCCAGCAGCCCGGGGGGGGCACTAACCATGAACACTGAAGCTTTCTTT.

The rearrangement joins TRBV10-3 to TRBJ1-6; TRBD1 might be the D (5 bases). Trimming cost V 8 bases and J 7 bases, with 9 bases left between them. The germline gives CDR1 ENHRY, CDR2 SYGVKD. CDR3 size: 12 residues. Here the CDR3 DNA reads TGTGCCATCCGGGGGGGGAATTCACCCCTCCACTTT. Protein product: CAIRGGNSPLHF.